Listed here are 26 T cell receptor beta chains from one sample, sequenced in a study of cytomegalovirus exposure and HLA in healthy donors. Data came from immunoSEQ multiplex PCR; TCRdb stores just in-frame clones and leaves some out. Seen here are fewer than 90,000 clones, around 82% observed once, and the top ten hold about 12%. Sequencing input: PBMCs. These receptors originate from a woman in her late teens or twenties in good health and CMV-seropositive.

This rearrangement joins TRBV10-2 to TRBJ2-2, with 13 nucleotides matching TRBD2. This CDR3 is built from 16 residues. V dropped 6 bases and J dropped 6; count of bases not matched to a gene: 7. CDR1 is WSHSY and CDR2 is SAAADI in the germline V gene. The CDR3 reads CASRGPGLAGSGELFF. In DNA, the CDR3 is TGCGCCAGCAGGGGACCGGGACTAGCGGGGTCCGGGGAGCTGTTTTTT.

The chain links TRBV18 to TRBJ2-5; weak D call: TRBD2 (6 bases). This CDR3 contains 14 residues. CDR1 is KGHSH, CDR2 LQKENI, per germline. V was shortened by 2 bases and J by 4 bases, with 11 bases between the two germline ends. The CDR3 region has the DNA TGTGCCAGCTCACCAACGGAGGGTACAGAGACCCAGTACTTC. Translating it yields CASSPTEGTETQYF.

This clone was seen more than once but under ten times. V and J are TRBV7-6 and TRBJ2-1; D unresolved. This CDR3 spans 14 amino acids. Trimming stripped 2 bases from V and 3 bases from J, with 8 bases between. CDR1 and CDR2 from the germline V gene are SGHVS and FNYEAQ. The CDR3 DNA reads as TGTGCCAGCAGCTTAAGTTACAGCTACAATGAGCAGTTCTTC. It is translated as CASSLSYSYNEQFF.

This chain joins TRBV5-1 and TRBJ1-2, with D perhaps matching TRBD1 (6 bases). The V end lost 4 bases, the J end lost 5 bases, and 12 bases lay between the germline ends. The length of the CDR3 is 13 residues. Germline assignment: CDR1 SGHRS and CDR2 YFSETQ. The CDR3 DNA reads as TGCGCCAGCAGCCTAGACAGGAATTATGGCTACACCTTC. This gives the protein CASSLDRNYGYTF.

This sequence joins TRBV13 and TRBJ1-4; 12 nucleotides match TRBD1. This CDR3 region has 16 residues. CDR1 PRHDT and CDR2 FYEKMQ come from the germline V gene (reference sequence). V gave up 4 bases and J gave up 8 bases; unmatched junction bases: 8. The CDR3 loop is CASSSGGTGGREKLFF. CDR3 nucleotide sequence: TGTGCCAGCAGCTCTGGCGGGACAGGGGGCAGGGAAAAACTGTTTTTT.

This clone is medium-sized by share. The chain couples TRBV13 to TRBJ1-1, with D perhaps TRBD1 (5 bases). Trimming removed 6 bases from V and 0 bases from J, with 14 bases in between. The CDR3 spans 15 residues. From germline, CDR1 is PRHDT and CDR2 FYEKMQ (reference sequence). The CDR3 nucleotides read TGTGCCAGCAGAGTGAGGGGCGGGATGAACACTGAAGCTTTCTTT. Its translation: CASRVRGGMNTEAFF.

The chain couples TRBV6-6 to TRBJ1-5, with 7 bases matching TRBD1. From germline, CDR1 is MNHNY and CDR2 SVGAGI (reference sequence). Trimming cost V 5 bases and J 0 bases; bases outside gene matches: 4. The CDR3 has 15 residues. Here the CDR3 reads CASSPSGGSNQPQHF. As DNA, the CDR3 is TGTGCCAGCAGTCCCTCAGGGGGTAGCAATCAGCCCCAGCATTTT.

This chain connects TRBV5-1 to TRBJ1-1; D call uncertain. CDR1 is SGHRS and CDR2 is YFSETQ in the germline V gene. The CDR3 is made up of 13 amino acids. Trimming left V 0 bases short and J 5 bases short, with 8 bases between. The CDR3, as DNA: TGCGCCAGCAGCTTGGATGGGGAGACTGAAGCTTTCTTT. It yields the protein CASSLDGETEAFF.

The CDR3 sequence: CASMRTLAGASRGELFF. The CDR3 DNA reads as TGCGCCAGCATGCGCACCCTAGCGGGGGCCTCGAGAGGGGAGCTGTTTTTT. The genes are TRBV5-1 and TRBJ2-2; TRBD2 matches 10 bases. After removal of 6 bases from V and 8 bases from J, the junction contained 16 bases not matched to a gene. The CDR3 sequence is 17 residues long. CDR1 and CDR2 (germline): SGHRS, YFSETQ. Based on the CDR3 plus reference TRBV5-1 and TRBJ2-2, the full variable domain is KAGVTQTPRYLIKTRGQQVTLSCSPISGHRSVSWYQQTPGQGLQFLFEYFSETQRNKGNFPGRFSGRQFSNSRSEMNVSTLELGDSALYLCASMRTLAGASRGELFFGEGSRLTVL.

This clone occurred a few times. The chain recombines TRBV28 with TRBJ2-1; 9 bases align to TRBD2. The germline V gene has CDR1 MDHEN and CDR2 SYDVKM. The V gene end was trimmed by 5 bases and the J gene end by 6 bases; junction bases not matched to a gene: 8. The CDR3 covers 15 residues. The CDR3 DNA sequence: TGTGCCAGCAGTCCCGGGACTAGCATGGCCAATGAGCAGTTCTTC. Encoded protein: CASSPGTSMANEQFF.

This clone was detected only once. The rearrangement joins TRBV4-1 to TRBJ1-2; 7 positions agree with TRBD1. The CDR3 has 14 amino acids. Trimming cost V 4 bases and J 4 bases; bases outside gene matches: 6. Germline CDR1 is MGHRA and CDR2 is YSYEKL. The CDR3 nucleotides are TGCGCCAGCAGCCGGGTGACAGGGACCTATGGCTACACCTTC. It encodes CASSRVTGTYGYTF.

The chain links TRBV10-1 to TRBJ2-7, with 12 bases that match TRBD1. CDR1 is WNHNN, CDR2 SYGVQD, per germline (reference sequence). There are 15 residues in the CDR3. Trimming cost V 6 bases and J 3 bases; bases outside gene matches: 6. This CDR3 reads CASSDGTGGFYEQYF. CDR3 nucleotides: TGCGCCAGCAGCGACGGGACAGGGGGCTTCTACGAGCAGTACTTC.

This chain connects TRBV19 to TRBJ2-5; 13 bases fit TRBD2. Germline values: CDR1 LNHDA, CDR2 SQIVND (reference sequence). The CDR3 is 19 amino acids. After removal of 1 base from V and 1 base from J, the junction contained 9 bases not matched to a gene. CDR3: CASSIAGLAGYSRQETQYF. The CDR3 DNA reads as TGTGCCAGTAGTATAGCGGGACTAGCGGGGTATTCACGCCAAGAGACCCAGTACTTC. The variable domain in full, completed from reference TRBV19 and TRBJ2-5, reads DGGITQSPKYLFRKEGQNVTLSCEQNLNHDAMYWYRQDPGQGLRLIYYSQIVNDFQKGDIAEGYSVSREKKESFPLTVTSAQKNPTAFYLCASSIAGLAGYSRQETQYFGPGTRLLVL.

The genes are TRBV11-2 and TRBJ2-7; 9 bases map to TRBD1. Germline CDR1 is SGHAT and CDR2 is FQNNGV. CDR3 length equals 17 residues. J was trimmed by 2 bases and V by 5 bases; bases with no gene match: 13. The CDR3 region has the DNA TGTGCCAGCAGCCCCGGGGACAGGGAAATTTTGGCCTACGAGCAGTACTTC. Protein sequence: CASSPGDREILAYEQYF.

The rearrangement joins TRBV7-2 to TRBJ1-5, with 10 bases that match TRBD1. Germline V gene data show CDR1 as SGHTA and CDR2 as FQGNSA. This CDR3 contains 17 residues. V lost 5 bases, J lost 3 bases, and 10 bases stayed unmatched. In DNA form, the CDR3 reads TGTGCCAGCAGCCCACCTACGGGACAGGGGTTCAATCAGCCCCAGCATTTT. Translated, it gives CASSPPTGQGFNQPQHF. Using reference TRBV7-2 and TRBJ1-5 for the parts outside the CDR3, the full variable domain is GAGVSQSPSNKVTEKGKDVELRCDPISGHTALYWYRQSLGQGLEFLIYFQGNSAPDKSGLPSDRFSAERTGGSVSTLTIQRTQQEDSAVYLCASSPPTGQGFNQPQHFGDGTRLSIL.

This chain connects TRBV5-6 to TRBJ1-2; D is unresolved. CDR1 SGHDT and CDR2 YYEEEE come from the germline V gene. CDR3 size: 13 residues. V lost 4 bases, J lost 6 bases, and 13 bases lay in between. The CDR3: CASSLVGVHGYTF. CDR3 coding DNA: TGTGCCAGCAGCCTGGTCGGGGTACATGGCTACACCTTC.

This clone has only one observation. The rearrangement joins TRBV18 to TRBJ1-5; 7 positions match TRBD1. V was clipped by 2 bases and J by 7 bases; unmatched bases: 11. In germline, CDR1 is KGHSH, CDR2 LQKENI. The CDR3 totals 16 residues. The CDR3 DNA is TGTGCCAGCTCACCAGCCGGGATAGGGGGCGAGCAGCCCCAGCATTTT. Translation gives CASSPAGIGGEQPQHF.

The rearrangement joins TRBV19 to TRBJ1-1; TRBD1 is a possible D gene (6 bases). Trimming took off 4 bases at V and 10 bases at J, with 13 bases between the two ends. This CDR3 contains 12 residues. Germline lookup yields CDR1 LNHDA and CDR2 SQIVND (reference sequence). The CDR3 protein is CASSTREGVAFF. DNA for the CDR3: TGTGCCAGTAGTACCAGGGAGGGGGTAGCTTTCTTT.

This chain connects TRBV28 to TRBJ2-1; 10 bases agree with TRBD2. The CDR3 consists of 15 residues. The V and J ends lost 6 bases and 9 bases, in that order; junction bases with no gene match: 11. Germline CDR1 MDHEN, CDR2 SYDVKM. CDR3 bases: TGTGCCAGCAGATCTCCAGCGGGGGGGATTGGTGAGCAGTTCTTC. Protein product: CASRSPAGGIGEQFF. The variable domain in full, completed from reference TRBV28 and TRBJ2-1, reads DVKVTQSSRYLVKRTGEKVFLECVQDMDHENMFWYRQDPGLGLRLIYFSYDVKMKEKGDIPEGYSVSREKKERFSLILESASTNQTSMYLCASRSPAGGIGEQFFGPGTRLTVL.

The chain joins TRBV5-1 to TRBJ2-3; TRBD1 matches at 9 bases. Germline V gives CDR1 SGHRS, CDR2 YFSETQ. The V gene end was trimmed by 4 bases and the J gene end by 6 bases; junction bases not matched to a gene: 3. This CDR3 region has 13 residues. CDR3 sequence: CASSRTGDDTQYF. CDR3 sequence (DNA): TGCGCCAGCAGCCGGACAGGGGATGATACGCAGTATTTT.

V is TRBV29-1 and J is TRBJ2-3; 8 nucleotides align to TRBD2. The CDR3 is 13 amino acids. V lost 7 bases and J lost 2; bases outside the gene matches: 5. Germline V CDR1 and CDR2: SQVTM, ANQGSEA. The CDR3 nucleotides are TGCAGCGCCCGGGGGGGTTCCACAGATACGCAGTATTTT. Protein sequence: CSARGGSTDTQYF.

J is TRBJ2-7 and V is TRBV5-4; D might be TRBD1 (6 bases). The CDR3 sequence is 17 residues long. Germline V gene lookup returns CDR1 SGHNT and CDR2 YYREEE (reference sequence). V lost 3 bases and J lost 3, with 22 bases in between. The chain's CDR3 is CASSSGGAVILDYEQYF. DNA for the CDR3: TGTGCCAGCAGCTCTGGGGGCGCGGTTATCCTCGACTACGAGCAGTACTTC. The full variable domain, its missing parts supplied by reference TRBV5-4 and TRBJ2-7, is ETGVTQSPTHLIKTRGQQVTLRCSSQSGHNTVSWYQQALGQGPQFIFQYYREEENGRGNFPPRFSGLQFPNYSSELNVNALELDDSALYLCASSSGGAVILDYEQYFGPGTRLTVT.

The chain employs TRBV5-6 and TRBJ2-7; TRBD2 matches at 7 bases. CDR1 is SGHDT and CDR2 is YYEEEE in the germline V gene. V gave up 4 bases and J gave up 5 bases; unmatched junction bases: 9. The length of the CDR3 is 14 residues. CDR3 nucleotides: TGTGCCAGCAGCCTGTGGGAGGGAAGAAACGAGCAGTACTTC. Its protein is CASSLWEGRNEQYF.

The chain has TRBV10-2 and TRBJ2-3; D perhaps matches TRBD2 (6 bases). CDR1 WSHSY and CDR2 SAAADI come from the germline V gene. V was pared by 7 bases and J by 0 bases, with 11 bases between. The CDR3 spans 14 residues. The CDR3: CASTAGRSTDTQYF. The CDR3, as DNA: TGCGCCAGCACCGCGGGGAGGAGCACAGATACGCAGTATTTT.

V and J are TRBV11-2 and TRBJ2-7; the match to TRBD2 covers 8 bases. V was clipped by 1 base and J by 4 bases; unmatched bases: 9. CDR3 size: 16 residues. The germline gives CDR1 SGHAT, CDR2 FQNNGV. CDR3 region: CASSLGPSGGRYEQYF. The CDR3 DNA reads TGTGCCAGCAGCTTAGGCCCTTCGGGGGGGAGGTACGAGCAGTACTTC.

A few counts support this clone. The genes are TRBV27 and TRBJ1-2; D call uncertain. CDR1 and CDR2 (germline): MNHEY, SMNVEV (reference sequence). Trimming took off 6 bases at V and 9 bases at J, with 5 bases between the two ends. CDR3 length: 9 residues. DNA of the CDR3: TGTGCCAGCAGCGGTTGCTACACCTTC. Its protein product is CASSGCYTF.